This entry lists 16 T cell receptor beta chains sequenced from one sample in a study of shared clonotypes between healthy human individuals. TCRdb's table, derived via immunoSEQ multiplex PCR, lists solely in-frame clones and lacks some. The sample lists about 490,000 clones, 81% occurring once. The sample comprised PBMCs. The receptors stem from a woman in her 40s in good health. Some clones in this sample may be carry-over from other donors' samples.

The chain combines TRBV15 with TRBJ2-7, with D maybe TRBD2 (6 bases). There are 14 residues in the CDR3. The ends were cut back, 1 base at V and 7 bases at J, with 14 bases in the middle. Looked up from germline, CDR1 is LNHNV and CDR2 is YYDKDF (reference sequence). CDR3 bases: TGTGCCACCAGCAGAGGTGGAGGGGTTGGGGAGCAGTACTTC. It translates to CATSRGGGVGEQYF.

Worth noting for this clone: This likely reflects a read error, since a far larger clone is one base away. The V gene is TRBV5-4, the J gene TRBJ1-2; 7 bases line up with TRBD1. The germline CDR1 and CDR2 sequences are SGHNT and YYREEE (reference sequence). The CDR3 loop spans 14 amino acids. The ends lost 3 bases at V and 2 bases at J; junction bases unmatched: 4. In nucleotides, the CDR3 is TGTGCCAGCAGCTCCCAGACAGGGAACTATGGCTACACCTTC. It is translated as CASSSQTGNYGYTF.

Notes on this clone: A read error likely explains this, since a far larger clone differs by one base. This rearrangement joins TRBV10-3 to TRBJ2-5; D may match TRBD1 or TRBD2 (7 bases each). This CDR3 has 13 amino acids. The ends were cut back, 6 bases at V and 7 bases at J, with 15 bases in the middle. Germline V gene sequence: CDR1 ENHRY, CDR2 SYGVKD. Here the CDR3 reads CAIRAGGDGTQYF. The CDR3, as DNA: TGTGCCATCAGGGCAGGGGGGGACGGGACCCAGTACTTC.

About this clone itself: The same CDR3 also results from other DNA sequences found in this sample. V gene TRBV6-5 combines with J gene TRBJ2-7, with 9 bases identical to TRBD1. Germline V gene data show CDR1 as MNHEY and CDR2 as SVGAGI. V lost 0 bases, J lost 2 bases, and 2 bases stayed unmatched. The CDR3 has 15 amino acids. The CDR3 region is CASSYSWTGAYEQYF. CDR3 coding DNA: TGTGCCAGCAGTTACTCTTGGACAGGGGCCTACGAGCAGTACTTC.

This sequence joins TRBV27 and TRBJ2-1; 8 nucleotides align to TRBD2. V shed 6 bases, J shed 0 bases, and the junction held 10 bases outside the gene matches. There are 17 residues in the CDR3. CDR1 is MNHEY and CDR2 is SMNVEV in the germline V gene (reference sequence). The CDR3 bases are TGTGCCAGCAGGGTAGCGGGATGGGCCCCCTCCTACAATGAGCAGTTCTTC. Its protein product is CASRVAGWAPSYNEQFF.

This clone was observed many times. The J gene is TRBJ1-1, the V gene TRBV6-1; TRBD1 might be the D (5 bases). The CDR3 contains 13 residues. Germline V gives CDR1 MNHNS, CDR2 SASEGT. V was trimmed by 6 bases and J by 11 bases, leaving 19 bases between them. CDR3 bases: TGTGCCAGCAGAATTGATACGAGGGGCCCTGCTTTCTTT. It yields the protein CASRIDTRGPAFF.

A word on this clone: One base separates it from a far larger clone, so it is likely a read error. This same CDR3 is encoded by further DNA sequences in the sample. The genes are TRBV6-1 and TRBJ2-7; the match to TRBD2 covers 8 bases. The CDR3 is 16 residues long. V was pared by 4 bases and J by 8 bases, with 16 bases of the junction left unmatched. Germline CDR1 reads MNHNS; CDR2 reads SASEGT. The CDR3 DNA reads TGTGCCAGCAGTGGTGTAAAGGCCAGCGGGAGTATTAAGCAGTACTTC. Encoded protein: CASSGVKASGSIKQYF.

The V call is TRBV5-6, the J call TRBJ1-1; D perhaps matches TRBD1 (5 bases). Trimming took off 4 bases at V and 5 bases at J, with 18 bases between the two ends. The CDR3 contains 15 residues. The germline V gene encodes CDR1 SGHDT and CDR2 YYEEEE. The CDR3 reads CASSPAGAGGTEAFF. The CDR3 nucleotides read TGTGCCAGCAGCCCCGCTGGGGCAGGAGGAACTGAAGCTTTCTTT.

The V and J genes are TRBV6-5 and TRBJ2-3, with D tentatively TRBD1 (5 bases). The CDR3 totals 16 residues. In germline, CDR1 is MNHEY, CDR2 SVGAGI. Trimming cost V 1 base and J 1 base, with 12 bases left between them. CDR3 loop: CASSYLSGHRTDTQYF. The CDR3 coding sequence is TGTGCCAGCAGTTACTTATCAGGGCACCGCACAGATACGCAGTATTTT.

This clone occurred once. A read error likely explains this, since a far larger clone differs by one base. The rearrangement uses TRBV18 and TRBJ2-5; D gene uncertain. Germline lookup yields CDR1 KGHSH and CDR2 LQKENI. Between the trimmed V and J ends, which lost 4 bases and 2 bases, there was a span of 11 bases. The CDR3 has 14 amino acids. The CDR3 reads CASSHIGPQETQYF. In DNA, the CDR3 is TGTGCCAGCTCACACATTGGTCCGCAAGAGACCCAGTACTTC.

Concerning this clone itself: A far bigger clonotype differs at one base, so this is likely a read error. Other DNA sequences in the sample encode the same CDR3. The J gene is TRBJ1-1, the V gene TRBV29-1; 9 bases fit TRBD1. The germline V gene encodes CDR1 SQVTM and CDR2 ANQGSEA. The CDR3 length is 12 residues. The CDR3 DNA follows: TGCAGCGGGGACAGGGTGAACACTGAAGCTTTCTTC. Protein: CSGDRVNTEAFF.

On this clone: A far larger clone is one nucleotide away, so this likely arose from a read error. Other DNA sequences in this sample translate to the same CDR3. The J gene is TRBJ2-5, the V gene TRBV25-1; D is ambiguous. The end of the DNA is better explained by TRBJ2-7, so the J call may be wrong. The CDR3 covers 12 residues. The germline CDR1 and CDR2 sequences are MGHDK and SYGVNS. The DNA for the CDR3 is TGTGCCAGCAGTGGCAGGAGCTACGAGCAGTACTTC. This sequence encodes CASSGRSYEQYF.

This clone was detected only once. The J gene is TRBJ1-4, the V gene TRBV29-1; 7 bases are a match to TRBD1. V gave up 7 bases and J gave up 4 bases; unmatched junction bases: 6. CDR1 is SQVTM and CDR2 is ANQGSEA in the germline V gene. This CDR3 comprises 13 residues. CDR3 DNA sequence: TGCAGCGCCCGGGACAGCCTTAATGAAAAACTGTTTTTT. Its protein product is CSARDSLNEKLFF.

A word on this clone: The same CDR3 is also encoded by other DNA sequences in this sample. V gene TRBV18 combines with J gene TRBJ2-7; TRBD1 matches 9 bases. The CDR3 contains 15 residues. The V gene end was trimmed by 3 bases and the J gene end by 0 bases; junction bases not matched to a gene: 3. The germline V gene has CDR1 KGHSH and CDR2 LQKENI. DNA of the CDR3: TGTGCCAGCTCACCTCCGGGACAGGGCTCCTACGAGCAGTACTTC. Amino acids: CASSPPGQGSYEQYF.

On this clone itself: This likely came from a read error, as a far larger clone is one base away. The J gene is TRBJ1-3, the V gene TRBV6-1; D is undetermined. Germline V lookup: CDR1 MNHNS, CDR2 SASEGT. The CDR3 runs 14 residues. V was pared by 8 bases and J by 3 bases, with 14 bases between. CDR3 in DNA: TGTGCCAGCGGCGGCAGGAACTATGGAAACACCATATATTTT. This sequence encodes CASGGRNYGNTIYF.

The chain links TRBV5-1 to TRBJ2-5; maybe TRBD1 (5 bases). The length of the CDR3 is 14 residues. Trimming removed 2 bases at V and 3 bases at J, with 11 bases between. Looked up from germline, CDR1 is SGHRS and CDR2 is YFSETQ. This CDR3 reads CASSFQGAEETQYF. Written as DNA, the CDR3 is TGCGCCAGCAGCTTTCAAGGGGCTGAAGAGACCCAGTACTTC.